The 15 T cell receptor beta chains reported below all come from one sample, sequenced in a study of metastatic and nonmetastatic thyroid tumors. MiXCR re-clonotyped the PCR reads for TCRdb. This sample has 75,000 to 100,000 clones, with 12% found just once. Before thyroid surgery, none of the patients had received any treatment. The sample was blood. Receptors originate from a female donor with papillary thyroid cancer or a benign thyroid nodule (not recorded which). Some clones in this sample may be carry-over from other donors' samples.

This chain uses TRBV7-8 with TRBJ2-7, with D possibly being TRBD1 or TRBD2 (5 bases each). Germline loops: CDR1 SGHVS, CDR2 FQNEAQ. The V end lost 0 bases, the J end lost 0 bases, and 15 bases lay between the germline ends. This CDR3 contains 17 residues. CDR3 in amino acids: CASSLAGVIGISYEQYF. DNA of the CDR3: TGTGCCAGCAGCTTAGCGGGGGTGATAGGAATCTCCTACGAGCAGTACTTC.

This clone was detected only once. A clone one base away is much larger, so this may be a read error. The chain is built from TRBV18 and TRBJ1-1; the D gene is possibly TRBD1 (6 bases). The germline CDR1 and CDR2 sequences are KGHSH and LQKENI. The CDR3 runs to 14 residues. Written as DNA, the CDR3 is TGTTCCAGCTCACCACAGGGACTGAACACTGAAGCTTTCTTT. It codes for CSSSPQGLNTEAFF.

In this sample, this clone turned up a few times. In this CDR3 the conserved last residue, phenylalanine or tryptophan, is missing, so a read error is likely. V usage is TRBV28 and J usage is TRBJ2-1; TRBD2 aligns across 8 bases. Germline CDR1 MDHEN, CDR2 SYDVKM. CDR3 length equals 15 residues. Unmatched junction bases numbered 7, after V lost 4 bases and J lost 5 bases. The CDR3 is CASSYGGSGNNEQFL. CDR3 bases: TGTGCCAGCAGTTACGGGGGTAGCGGGAACAATGAGCAGTTCCTA.

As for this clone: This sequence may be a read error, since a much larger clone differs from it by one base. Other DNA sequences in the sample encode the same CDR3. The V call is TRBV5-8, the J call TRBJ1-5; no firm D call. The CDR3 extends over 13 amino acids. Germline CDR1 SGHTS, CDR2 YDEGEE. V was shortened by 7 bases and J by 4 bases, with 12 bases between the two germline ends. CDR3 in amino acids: CASGGRANQPQHF. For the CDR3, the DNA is TGTGCCAGCGGAGGGCGGGCTAATCAGCCCCAGCATTTT.

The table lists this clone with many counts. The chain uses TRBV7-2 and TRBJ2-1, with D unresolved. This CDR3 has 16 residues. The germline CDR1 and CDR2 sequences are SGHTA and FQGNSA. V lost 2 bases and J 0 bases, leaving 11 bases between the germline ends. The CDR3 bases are TGTGCCAGCAGCTTATCGCTCATGTTCTCCTACAATGAGCAGTTCTTC. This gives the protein CASSLSLMFSYNEQFF.

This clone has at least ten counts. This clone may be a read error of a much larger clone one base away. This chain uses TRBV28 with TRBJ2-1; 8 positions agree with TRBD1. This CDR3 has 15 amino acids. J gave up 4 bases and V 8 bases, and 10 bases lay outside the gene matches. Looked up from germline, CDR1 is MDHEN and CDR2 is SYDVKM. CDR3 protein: CASGYQGALYNEQFF. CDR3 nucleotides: TGTGCCAGCGGTTACCAGGGGGCCTTATACAATGAGCAGTTCTTC.

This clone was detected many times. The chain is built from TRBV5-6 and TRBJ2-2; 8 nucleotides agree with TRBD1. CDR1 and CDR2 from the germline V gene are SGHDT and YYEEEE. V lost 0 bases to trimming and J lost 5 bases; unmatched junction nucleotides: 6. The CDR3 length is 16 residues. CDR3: CASSLGTGIGTGELFF. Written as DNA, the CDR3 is TGTGCCAGCAGCTTGGGGACAGGGATCGGAACCGGGGAGCTGTTTTTT. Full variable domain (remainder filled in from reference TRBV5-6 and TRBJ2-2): DAGVTQSPTHLIKTRGQQVTLRCSPKSGHDTVSWYQQALGQGPQFIFQYYEEEERQRGNFPDRFSGHQFPNYSSELNVNALLLGDSALYLCASSLGTGIGTGELFFGEGSRLTVL.

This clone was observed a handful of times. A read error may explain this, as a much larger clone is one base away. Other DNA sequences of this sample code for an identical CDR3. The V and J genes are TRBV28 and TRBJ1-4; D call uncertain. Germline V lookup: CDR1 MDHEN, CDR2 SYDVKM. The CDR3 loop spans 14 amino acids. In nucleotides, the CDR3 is TGCGCCAGCAGTTTTGCCCAGCTTAATGAAAAACTGTTTTTT. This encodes CASSFAQLNEKLFF.

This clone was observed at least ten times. The DNA for the CDR3 is TGTGCCAGCACAGGCACAAGATATGGCTACACCTTC. Protein sequence: CASTGTRYGYTF. The V gene is TRBV12-3 or TRBV12-4, the J gene TRBJ1-2; no firm D call. CDR3 size: 12 residues. V was shortened by 7 bases and J by 5 bases, with 11 bases between the two germline ends.

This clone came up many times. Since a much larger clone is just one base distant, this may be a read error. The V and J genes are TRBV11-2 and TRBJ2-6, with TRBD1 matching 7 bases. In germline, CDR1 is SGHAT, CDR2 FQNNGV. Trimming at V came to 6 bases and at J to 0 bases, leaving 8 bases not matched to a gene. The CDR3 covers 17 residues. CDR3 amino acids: CASSPRQGYSGANVLTF. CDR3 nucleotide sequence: TGTGCCAGCAGTCCCAGACAGGGTTACTCTGGGGCCAACGTCCTGACTTTC.

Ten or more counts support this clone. The CDR3 loop is CASSYSGSYNEQFF. As DNA, the CDR3 is TGTGCCAGCAGCTACAGCGGGAGTTACAATGAGCAGTTCTTC. The chain couples TRBV7-9 to TRBJ2-1; 8 positions agree with TRBD2. Germline CDR1 and CDR2: SEHNR and FQNEAQ (reference sequence). Unmatched junction bases numbered 3, after V lost 4 bases and J lost 4 bases. The CDR3 has 14 residues.

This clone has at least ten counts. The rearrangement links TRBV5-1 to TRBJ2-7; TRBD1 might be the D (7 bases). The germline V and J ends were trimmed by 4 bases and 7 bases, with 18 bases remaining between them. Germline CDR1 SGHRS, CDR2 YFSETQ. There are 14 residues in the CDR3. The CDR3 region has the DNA TGCGCCAGCAGCGGGGGGTCGACAGGGAGGGAGCAGTACTTC. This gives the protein CASSGGSTGREQYF.

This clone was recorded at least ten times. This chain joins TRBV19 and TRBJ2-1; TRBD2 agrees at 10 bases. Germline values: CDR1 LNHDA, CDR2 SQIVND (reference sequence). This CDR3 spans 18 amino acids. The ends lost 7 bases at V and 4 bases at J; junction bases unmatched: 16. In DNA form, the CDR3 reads TGTGCCAGTAAGGATAGTAATAGCGGGAGGATGGGGTACAATGAGCAGTTCTTC. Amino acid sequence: CASKDSNSGRMGYNEQFF.

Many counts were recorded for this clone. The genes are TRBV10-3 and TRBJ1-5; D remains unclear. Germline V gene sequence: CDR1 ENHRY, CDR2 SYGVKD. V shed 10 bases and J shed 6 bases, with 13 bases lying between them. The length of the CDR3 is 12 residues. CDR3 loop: CANSLNGQPQHF. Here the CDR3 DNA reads TGTGCCAACTCCCTTAATGGTCAGCCCCAGCATTTT.

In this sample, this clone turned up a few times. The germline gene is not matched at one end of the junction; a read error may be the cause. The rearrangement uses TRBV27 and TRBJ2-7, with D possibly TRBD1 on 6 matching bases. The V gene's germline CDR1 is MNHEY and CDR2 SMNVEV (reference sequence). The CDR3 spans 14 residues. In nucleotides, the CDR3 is TGTGCCAGCAGTACTCCGGGACATCCCTACGTGCAGTACTTC. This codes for CASSTPGHPYVQYF.